A single sample gave rise to the 13 T cell receptor beta chains below, sequenced in a study of T cell repertoires in cytomegalovirus infection. MiXCR was run by TCRdb on the reads, yielding one entry per CDR3 protein. The table shows some 600,000 distinct CDR3 sequences, with 20% to 25% occurring only once. Specimen: CD8+ T cells from PBMCs. Every receptor here comes from a human donor in good health (CMV status not recorded). Some clones in this sample may be carry-over from other donors' samples.

This clonotype was counted only a few times. No DNA is shown, since the ends of the CDR3 on it are uncertain; the CDR3 is the one TCRdb lists. This chain joins TRBV12-3 or TRBV12-4 and TRBJ1-2; TRBD1 reflects the table's D call only, with no check against the DNA. A total of 12 residues make up the CDR3, ends included. The chain's CDR3 is CASSYGVGDGTF.

This clonotype was counted only a few times. It is unclear where the CDR3 begins or ends on the DNA, so no DNA is shown, and the CDR3 is as TCRdb lists it. The chain recombines TRBV7-5 with TRBJ2-5; the D call in the table, TRBD1, was not verified against the DNA. TRBV7-5 is recorded as a pseudogene. A total of 17 residues make up the CDR3, ends included. CDR3 region: CISVSEAQACGQETQYF.

This clonotype was counted only a few times. The gene calls are TRBV5-6 and TRBJ1-2; tentative D call: TRBD1 (6 bases). The CDR3 runs 15 residues. With 3 bases removed from V and 3 bases from J, the gap between germline ends came to 15 bases. CDR1 is SGHDT, CDR2 YYEEEE, per germline. The CDR3 spells CASSSYRAPDYGYTF. CDR3 sequence (DNA): TGTGCCAGCAGCTCCTACAGGGCCCCGGACTATGGCTACACCTTC.

The rearrangement links TRBV10-3 to TRBJ1-1, with 7 bases aligning to TRBD1. Germline loops: CDR1 ENHRY, CDR2 SYGVKD. J gave up 4 bases and V 1 base, and 12 bases lay outside the gene matches. This CDR3 has 17 amino acids. CDR3 coding DNA: TGTGCCATCAGTGAGTTATCAGGGGGTGAAAGTCGCACTGAAGCTTTCTTT. This codes for CAISELSGGESRTEAFF.

This clonotype occurred many times. CDR3 sequence: CASSPYGTGRYNEQFF. The CDR3, as DNA: TGTGCCAGCAGCCCTTACGGGACAGGGCGTTACAATGAGCAGTTCTTC. The J gene is TRBJ2-1, the V gene TRBV28; 9 bases agree with TRBD1. Germline-derived CDR1 and CDR2 are MDHEN and SYDVKM. J was trimmed by 4 bases and V by 6 bases; bases with no gene match: 10. The CDR3 runs to 16 residues. Supplemented by reference TRBV28 and TRBJ2-1, the full variable domain reads DVKVTQSSRYLVKRTGEKVFLECVQDMDHENMFWYRQDPGLGLRLIYFSYDVKMKEKGDIPEGYSVSREKKERFSLILESASTNQTSMYLCASSPYGTGRYNEQFFGPGTRLTVL.

This clonotype was seen more than once but under ten times. The chain combines TRBV28 with TRBJ2-5; TRBD1 matches at 9 bases. The CDR3 extends over 14 amino acids. The V segment lost 6 bases and the J segment 3 bases; nucleotides outside the gene matches: 5. Germline V gene lookup returns CDR1 MDHEN and CDR2 SYDVKM. CDR3 loop: CASRPRDREETQYF. The CDR3 bases are TGTGCCAGCAGGCCCCGGGACAGGGAAGAGACCCAGTACTTC. Together with reference TRBV28 and TRBJ2-5, the CDR3 gives the full variable domain: DVKVTQSSRYLVKRTGEKVFLECVQDMDHENMFWYRQDPGLGLRLIYFSYDVKMKEKGDIPEGYSVSREKKERFSLILESASTNQTSMYLCASRPRDREETQYFGPGTRLLVL.

The sample holds a few counts of this clonotype. The chain recombines TRBV20-1 with TRBJ2-3; D unresolved. The germline V gene has CDR1 DFQATT and CDR2 SNEGSKA (reference sequence). The CDR3 loop spans 11 amino acids. V lost 6 bases to trimming and J lost 7 bases, with 11 bases between them. The CDR3 DNA follows: TGCAGTGCGTTACCACGAAATACGCAGTATTTT. Translating gives CSALPRNTQYF.

This clonotype was counted between two and nine times. The DNA of the CDR3 is TGTGCCAGCAGTTTGGATTTAGCGGTCGATGAGCAGTTCTTC. Protein sequence: CASSLDLAVDEQFF. The V and J genes are TRBV12-3 or TRBV12-4 and TRBJ2-1; a possible D gene is TRBD2 (6 bases). This CDR3 region has 14 residues. Trimming removed 3 bases at V and 8 bases at J, with 14 bases between.

The V gene is TRBV7-1, the J gene TRBJ2-1; D ambiguous. TRBV7-1 counts as an open reading frame of uncertain function. V lost 8 bases and J 9 bases, leaving 14 bases between the germline ends. The CDR3 contains 12 residues. The CDR3 DNA follows: TGTGCCAGCGGATACAGTCTCCTTGAGCAGTTCTTC. Amino acid sequence: CASGYSLLEQFF.

The CDR3 protein is CASSHRGAQETQYF. CDR3 in DNA: TGCGCCAGCAGCCATCGGGGGGCTCAAGAGACCCAGTACTTC. V usage is TRBV4-3 and J usage is TRBJ2-5; D is possibly TRBD2 (7 bases). V was trimmed by 3 bases and J by 2 bases, leaving 10 bases between them. Germline CDR1 is LGHNA and CDR2 is YSLEER. The CDR3 is 14 amino acids.

The CDR3 loop reads CSVFTEHTDTQYF. CDR3 sequence (DNA): TGCAGTGTCTTCACCGAGCACACAGATACGCAGTATTTT. The chain has TRBV20-1 and TRBJ2-3; D gene ambiguous. With 7 bases removed from V and 2 bases from J, the gap between germline ends came to 13 bases. CDR3 length: 13 amino acids. From germline, CDR1 is DFQATT and CDR2 SNEGSKA (reference sequence).

This chain connects TRBV29-1 to TRBJ1-2; no clear D. The germline V and J ends were trimmed by 1 base and 0 bases, with 6 bases remaining between them. CDR1 and CDR2 (germline): SQVTM, ANQGSEA. The CDR3 spans 13 residues. The CDR3 DNA is TGCAGCGTTGAAGCCGAAACTAACTATGGCTACACCTTC. Protein product: CSVEAETNYGYTF.

At least ten counts were recorded for this clonotype. This chain links TRBV11-2 with TRBJ1-1; the D gene is possibly TRBD1 (6 bases). The CDR3 covers 20 residues. V lost 4 bases, J lost 1 base, and 28 bases lay in between. Per the germline V gene, CDR1 is SGHAT and CDR2 is FQNNGV. The CDR3 DNA follows: TGTGCCAGCAGCTATTACAGGGACTTGAGCTACGGTTTTGAGAACACTGAAGCTTTCTTT. It codes for CASSYYRDLSYGFENTEAFF.